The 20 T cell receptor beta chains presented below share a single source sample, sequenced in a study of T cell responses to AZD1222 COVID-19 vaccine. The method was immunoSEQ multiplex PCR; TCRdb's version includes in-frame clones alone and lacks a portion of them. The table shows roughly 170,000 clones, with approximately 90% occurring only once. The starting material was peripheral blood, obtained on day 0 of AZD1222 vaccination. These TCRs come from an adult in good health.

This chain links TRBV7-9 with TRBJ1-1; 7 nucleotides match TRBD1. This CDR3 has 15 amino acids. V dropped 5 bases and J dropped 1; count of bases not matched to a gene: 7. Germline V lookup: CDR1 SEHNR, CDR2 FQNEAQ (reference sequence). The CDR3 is CASSPFRTGNTEAFF. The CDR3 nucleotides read TGTGCCAGCAGCCCCTTTAGGACAGGGAACACTGAAGCTTTCTTT.

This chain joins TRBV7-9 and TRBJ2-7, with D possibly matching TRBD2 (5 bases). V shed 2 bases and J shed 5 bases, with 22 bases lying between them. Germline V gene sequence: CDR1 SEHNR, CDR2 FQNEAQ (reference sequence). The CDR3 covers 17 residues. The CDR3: CASSLFVGIVLRDEQYF. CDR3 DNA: TGTGCCAGCAGCTTATTTGTCGGGATCGTTCTACGCGACGAGCAGTACTTC.

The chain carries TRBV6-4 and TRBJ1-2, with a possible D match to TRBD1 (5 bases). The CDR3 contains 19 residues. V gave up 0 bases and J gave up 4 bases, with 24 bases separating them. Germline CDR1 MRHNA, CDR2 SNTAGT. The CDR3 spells CASSDSRVPRAVFSYGYTF. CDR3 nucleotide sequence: TGTGCCAGCAGTGACTCCAGGGTCCCCCGTGCCGTTTTCTCCTATGGCTACACCTTC.

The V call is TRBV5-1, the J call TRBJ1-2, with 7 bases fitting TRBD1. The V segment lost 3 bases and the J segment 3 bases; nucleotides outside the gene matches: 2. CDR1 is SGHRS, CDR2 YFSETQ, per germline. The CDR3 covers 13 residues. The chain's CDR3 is CASSSGTDYGYTF. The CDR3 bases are TGCGCCAGCAGCTCCGGGACAGACTATGGCTACACCTTC.

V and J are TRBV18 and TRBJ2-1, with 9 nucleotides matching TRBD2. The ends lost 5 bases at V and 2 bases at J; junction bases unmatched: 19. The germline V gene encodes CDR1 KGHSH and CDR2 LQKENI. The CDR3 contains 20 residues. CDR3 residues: CASSGPIAGVGLSPYNEQFF. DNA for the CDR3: TGTGCCAGCTCAGGCCCCATAGCGGGAGTAGGGCTCTCCCCCTACAATGAGCAGTTCTTC.

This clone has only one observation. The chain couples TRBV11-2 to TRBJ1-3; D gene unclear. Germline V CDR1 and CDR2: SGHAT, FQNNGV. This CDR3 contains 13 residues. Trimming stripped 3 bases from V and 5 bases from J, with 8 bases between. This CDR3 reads CASSLTTRNTIYF. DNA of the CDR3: TGTGCCAGCAGCTTGACTACTAGAAACACCATATATTTT.

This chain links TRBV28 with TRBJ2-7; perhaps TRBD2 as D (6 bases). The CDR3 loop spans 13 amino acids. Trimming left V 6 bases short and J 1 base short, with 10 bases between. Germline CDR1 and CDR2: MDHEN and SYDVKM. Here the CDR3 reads CASSPAGSYEQYF. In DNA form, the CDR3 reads TGTGCCAGCAGCCCGGCGGGGTCCTACGAGCAGTACTTC.

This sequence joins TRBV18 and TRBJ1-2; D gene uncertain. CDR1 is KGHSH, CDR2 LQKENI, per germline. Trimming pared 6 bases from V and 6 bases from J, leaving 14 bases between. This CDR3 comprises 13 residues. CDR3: CASSRPGLDGYTF. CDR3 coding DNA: TGTGCCAGCTCCCGTCCGGGGTTGGATGGCTACACCTTC.

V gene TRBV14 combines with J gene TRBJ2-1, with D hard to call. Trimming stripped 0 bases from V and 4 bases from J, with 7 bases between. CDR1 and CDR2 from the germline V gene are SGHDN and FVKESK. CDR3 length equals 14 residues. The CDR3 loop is CASSQDYGYNEQFF. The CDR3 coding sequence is TGTGCCAGCAGCCAAGATTACGGGTACAATGAGCAGTTCTTC.

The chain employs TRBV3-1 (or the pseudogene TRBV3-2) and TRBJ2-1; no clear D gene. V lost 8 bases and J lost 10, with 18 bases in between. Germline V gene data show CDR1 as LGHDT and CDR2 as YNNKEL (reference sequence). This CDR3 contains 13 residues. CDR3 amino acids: CASRSRLEWEQFF. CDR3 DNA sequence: TGTGCCAGCCGCTCTAGGTTAGAATGGGAGCAGTTCTTC.

CDR3 sequence: CASSQEFPTRANTGELFF. CDR3 nucleotide sequence: TGTGCCAGCAGCCAAGAATTTCCGACTCGAGCGAACACCGGGGAGCTGTTTTTT. This chain connects TRBV14 to TRBJ2-2; D gene unclear. V was cut by 0 bases and J by 0 bases, with 14 bases left in between. The CDR3 runs to 18 residues. CDR1 SGHDN and CDR2 FVKESK come from the germline V gene.

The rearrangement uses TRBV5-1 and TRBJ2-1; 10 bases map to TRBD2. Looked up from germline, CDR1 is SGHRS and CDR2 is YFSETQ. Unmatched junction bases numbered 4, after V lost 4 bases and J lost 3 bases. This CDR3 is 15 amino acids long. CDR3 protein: CASSTTSGNYNEQFF. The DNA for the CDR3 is TGCGCCAGCAGCACCACTAGCGGGAACTACAATGAGCAGTTCTTC. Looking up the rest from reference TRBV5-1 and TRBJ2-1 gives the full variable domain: KAGVTQTPRYLIKTRGQQVTLSCSPISGHRSVSWYQQTPGQGLQFLFEYFSETQRNKGNFPGRFSGRQFSNSRSEMNVSTLELGDSALYLCASSTTSGNYNEQFFGPGTRLTVL.

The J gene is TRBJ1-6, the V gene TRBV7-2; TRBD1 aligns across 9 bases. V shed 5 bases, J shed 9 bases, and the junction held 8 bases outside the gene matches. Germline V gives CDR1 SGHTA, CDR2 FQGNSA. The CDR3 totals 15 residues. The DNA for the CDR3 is TGTGCCAGCAGCCCTCGGACAGGGGATGTTTCACCCCTCCACTTT. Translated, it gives CASSPRTGDVSPLHF.

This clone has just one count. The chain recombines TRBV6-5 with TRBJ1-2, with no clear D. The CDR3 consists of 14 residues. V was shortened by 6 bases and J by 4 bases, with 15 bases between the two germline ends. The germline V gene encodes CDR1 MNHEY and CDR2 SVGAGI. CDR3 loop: CASRSTLAVYGYTF. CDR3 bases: TGTGCCAGCAGATCGACCCTAGCGGTCTATGGCTACACCTTC.

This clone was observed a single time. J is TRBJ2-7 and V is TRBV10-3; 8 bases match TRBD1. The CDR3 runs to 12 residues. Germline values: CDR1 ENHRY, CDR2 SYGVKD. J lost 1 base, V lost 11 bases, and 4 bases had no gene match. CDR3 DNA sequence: TGTGCCGCCGGGACAGGATCCTACGAGCAGTACTTC. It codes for CAAGTGSYEQYF.

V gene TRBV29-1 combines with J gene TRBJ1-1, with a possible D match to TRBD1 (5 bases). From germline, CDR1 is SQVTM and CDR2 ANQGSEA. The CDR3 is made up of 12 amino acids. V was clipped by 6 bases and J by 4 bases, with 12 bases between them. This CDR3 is CSVRGVITEAFF. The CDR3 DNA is TGCAGCGTGCGGGGGGTAATCACTGAAGCTTTCTTT.

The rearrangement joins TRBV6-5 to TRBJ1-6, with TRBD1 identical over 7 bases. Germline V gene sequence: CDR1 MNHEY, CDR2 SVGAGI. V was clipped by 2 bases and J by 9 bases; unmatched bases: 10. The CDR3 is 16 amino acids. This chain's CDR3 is CASSYTPQGSGSPLHF. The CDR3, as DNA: TGTGCCAGCAGTTACACACCACAGGGGAGTGGTTCACCCCTCCACTTT.

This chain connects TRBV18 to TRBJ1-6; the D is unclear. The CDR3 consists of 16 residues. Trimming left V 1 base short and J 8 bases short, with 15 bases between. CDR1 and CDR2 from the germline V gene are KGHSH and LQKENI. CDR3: CASSPRPHPGDSPLHF. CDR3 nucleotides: TGTGCCAGCTCACCACGCCCTCACCCCGGCGATTCACCCCTCCACTTT.

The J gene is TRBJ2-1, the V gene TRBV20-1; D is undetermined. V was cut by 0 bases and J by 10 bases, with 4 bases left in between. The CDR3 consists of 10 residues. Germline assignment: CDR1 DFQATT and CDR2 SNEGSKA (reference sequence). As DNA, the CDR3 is TGCAGTGCTAGAGACCTCGAGCAGTTCTTC. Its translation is CSARDLEQFF.

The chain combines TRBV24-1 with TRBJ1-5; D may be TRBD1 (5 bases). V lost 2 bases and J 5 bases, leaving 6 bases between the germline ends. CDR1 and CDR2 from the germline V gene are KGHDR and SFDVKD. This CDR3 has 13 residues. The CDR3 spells CATSDSRDQPQHF. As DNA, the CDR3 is TGTGCCACCAGTGATTCCAGGGATCAGCCCCAGCATTTT.